This T cell receptor (beta chain) was found in a study of T-cell reconstitution after alpha-beta-depleted transplantation in children. Whole-study findings and limits: Newly made T cells mostly supplied T-cell counts and diversity one year after transplant.

In this sample, this clonotype turned up many times. The antigen remains undetermined. The library targeted TCRbeta and was prepared with unique molecular identifiers. TCRdb passed the PCR reads through MiXCR, listing each CDR3 protein once. The sample carries about 48,000 distinct CDR3 sequences, under 6.5% recorded once. J gave up 4 bases and V 8 bases, and 5 bases lay outside the gene matches. This CDR3 has 12 residues. CDR1 and CDR2 (germline): MNHNY, SVGAGI (reference sequence). This material consisted of PBMCs, mostly from graft donor cells, taken 60 days after TCRalphabeta/CD19-depleted stem cell transplant. The sequence was obtained from a female patient aged 2-10 years who had a stem cell transplant for aplastic anemia, so the T cells may come from the graft donor. J is TRBJ2-7 and V is TRBV6-6; TRBD2 matches 7 bases. CDR3 loop: CASGAGAYEQYF. CDR3 nucleotides: TGTGCCAGCGGGGCGGGAGCTTACGAGCAGTACTTC.